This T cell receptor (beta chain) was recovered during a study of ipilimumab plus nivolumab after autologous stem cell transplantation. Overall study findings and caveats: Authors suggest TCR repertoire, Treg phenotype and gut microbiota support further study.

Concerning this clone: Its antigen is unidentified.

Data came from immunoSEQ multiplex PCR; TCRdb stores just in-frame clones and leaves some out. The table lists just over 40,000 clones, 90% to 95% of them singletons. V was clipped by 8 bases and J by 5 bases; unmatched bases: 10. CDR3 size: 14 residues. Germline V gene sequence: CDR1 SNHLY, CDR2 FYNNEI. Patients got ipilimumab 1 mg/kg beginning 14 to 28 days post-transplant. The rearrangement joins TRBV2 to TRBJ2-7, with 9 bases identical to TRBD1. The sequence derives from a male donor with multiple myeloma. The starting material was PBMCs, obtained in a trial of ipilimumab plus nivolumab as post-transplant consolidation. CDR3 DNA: TGTGCCAGCCTCCCGGGACAGGGTTTTCACGAGCAGTACTTC. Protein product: CASLPGQGFHEQYF.